This T cell receptor beta chain was captured in a study of HIV-infected patients and healthy controls. This clonotype showed up just a few times. TCRdb analysed the 5' RACE reads with MiXCR anew, one entry per CDR3 protein. The sample holds approximately 67,000 distinct CDR3 sequences, roughly a sixth seen once. This CDR3 comprises 14 residues. Germline V gene lookup returns CDR1 SEHNR and CDR2 FQNEAQ (reference sequence). The trim removed 4 bases at V and 4 bases at J, leaving 3 bases unmatched. The sequencing input was CD4+ T cells from blood. The clonotype comes from a human donor in good health. This chain joins TRBV7-9 and TRBJ1-4; 7 nucleotides agree with TRBD1. CDR3 bases: TGTGCCAGCAGCTCAGGACAGGATAATGAAAAACTGTTTTTT. This gives the protein CASSSGQDNEKLFF.